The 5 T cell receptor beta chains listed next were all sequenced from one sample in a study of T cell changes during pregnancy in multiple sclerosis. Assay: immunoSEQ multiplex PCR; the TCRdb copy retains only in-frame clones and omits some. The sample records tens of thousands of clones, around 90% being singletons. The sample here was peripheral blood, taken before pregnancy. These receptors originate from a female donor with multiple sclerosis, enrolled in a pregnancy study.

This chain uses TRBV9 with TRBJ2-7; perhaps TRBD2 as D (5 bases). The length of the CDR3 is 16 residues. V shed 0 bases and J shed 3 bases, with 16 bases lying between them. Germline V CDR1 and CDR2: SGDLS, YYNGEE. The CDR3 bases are TGTGCCAGCAGCGTAGGGTCAGTGCGAGGACTCTACGAGCAGTACTTC. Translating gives CASSVGSVRGLYEQYF.

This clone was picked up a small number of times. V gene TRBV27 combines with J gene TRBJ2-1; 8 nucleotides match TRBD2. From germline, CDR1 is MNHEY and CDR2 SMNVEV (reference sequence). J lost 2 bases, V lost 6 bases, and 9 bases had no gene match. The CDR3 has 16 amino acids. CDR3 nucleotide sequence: TGTGCCAGCAGCTCCGGGAGGGAAGGACCCTACAATGAGCAGTTCTTC. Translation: CASSSGREGPYNEQFF.

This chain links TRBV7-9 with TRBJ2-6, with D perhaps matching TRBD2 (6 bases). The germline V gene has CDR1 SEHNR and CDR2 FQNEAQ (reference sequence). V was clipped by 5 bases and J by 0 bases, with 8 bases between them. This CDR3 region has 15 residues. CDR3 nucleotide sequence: TGTGCCAGCAGCGCCGGGAGCTCTGGGGCCAACGTCCTGACTTTC. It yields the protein CASSAGSSGANVLTF.

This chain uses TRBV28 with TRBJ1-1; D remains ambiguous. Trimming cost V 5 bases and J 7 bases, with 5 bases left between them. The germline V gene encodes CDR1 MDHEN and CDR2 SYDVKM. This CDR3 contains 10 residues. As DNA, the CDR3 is TGTGCCAGCAGTAGGAGTGAAGCTTTCTTT. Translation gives CASSRSEAFF.

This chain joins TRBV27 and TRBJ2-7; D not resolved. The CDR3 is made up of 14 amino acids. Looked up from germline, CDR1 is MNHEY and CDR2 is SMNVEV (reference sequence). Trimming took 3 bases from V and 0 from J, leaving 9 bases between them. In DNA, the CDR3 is TGTGCCAGCAGTTTCACTCCGCGCTCCTACGAGCAGTACTTC. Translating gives CASSFTPRSYEQYF.